The clone carrying this TCR beta chain was found a few times. This record belongs to a study of blood T cell repertoires in COVID-19. In the source study's methods: Quantification of nucleated cells was approximated via reference gene primer amplification. Using immunoSEQ multiplex PCR, the repertoire was profiled, and TCRdb retains in-frame clones only, with some absent. For V, J and clone size, that table is used; D and trimming come from the DNA. The data show about 300,000 clones, more than 75% seen once. Looked up from germline, CDR1 is MNHNY and CDR2 is SVGAGI (reference sequence). Trimming took 5 bases from V and 0 from J; bases not matched to a gene: 17. The CDR3 totals 21 residues.

J is TRBJ2-1 and V is TRBV6-6, with 12 bases aligning to TRBD2. The receptor comes from a man between 25 and 39 years old who had recovered from COVID-19. The sequencing sample was made of PBMCs or T cells enriched from blood (not recorded which). The CDR3 loop reads CASSLGASGRAGRSSYNEQFF. The CDR3 DNA reads as TGTGCCAGCAGTCTCGGAGCTAGCGGGAGGGCCGGTAGGAGCTCCTACAATGAGCAGTTCTTC.